This TCR beta chain was obtained from a study of OX40 agonist ivuxolimab in advanced cancers. Turning to the overall study: Ivuxolimab was an agonistic, fully human IgG2 monoclonal antibody directed against OX40 (CD134), a costimulatory receptor. Peripheral TCRbeta sequencing was intended to test whether TCR sequence diversity was altered and clonal T-cell expansion was caused by ivuxolimab. The paper covers the monotherapy dose-escalation part of the phase I ivuxolimab trial, which included N of about 50 patients. The dose-escalation cohort was 80% to 90% male with a mean age of 60 years, ranging from roughly 23 to 79. Partial responses occurred in three dose-escalation patients: two with cutaneous melanoma and one with hepatocellular carcinoma. Intravenous ivuxolimab was administered to patients every 2 weeks at six dose levels: 0.01, 0.1, 0.3, 1.5, 3 and 10 mg/kg. Patients were allowed to have had prior anti-PD-1, anti-PD-L1 or anti-CTLA-4 therapy, and 40% of the dose-escalation patients had been treated with checkpoint inhibitors. Among the 52 dose-escalation patients, approximately 20 had hepatocellular carcinoma, approximately 15 melanoma, 9 renal cell carcinoma and 9 head and neck cancer. General conclusions and limits of the study: Low levels of normalized T-cell clonal expansion were also seen in some patients who did not respond. After ivuxolimab, expanded clones were on average more numerous among CD8+ T cells than among CD4+ T cells. In the 0.1-3.0 mg/kg groups, partial responders had among the lowest normalized peripheral clonal expansion, particularly in CD8+ T cells. The antigen specificity of the clonally expanded peripheral T cells was not determined. At doses from 0.1 to 3.0 mg/kg, clonal expansion was seen in both CD4+ and CD8+ blood T cells between baseline and week 6.

Taken from the germline V gene (reference sequence), the CDR1 and CDR2 loops are LNHDA and SQIVND. V is cut back by 5 bases and J by 2 bases, with 5 bases in the junction unmatched. The CDR3 covers 14 residues, taking in both the cysteine and the phenylalanine. The retained sequence is limited to the CDR3, 42 bases, with the frame set at the first base. Patients with a history of autoimmune disease or receiving systemic immunosuppression were excluded from the trial. In every dose cohort, peripheral blood was drawn for TCR sequencing at baseline, cycle 4 day 1, and cycle 7 day 1. The samples were drawn from a first-in-human, open-label, multicenter phase I dose-escalation trial of ivuxolimab. Adults with locally advanced or metastatic melanoma, renal cell carcinoma, hepatocellular carcinoma or head and neck squamous cell carcinoma were enrolled in the trial. Before TCR sequencing, CD4+ T cells and CD8+ T cells were sorted from peripheral blood as separate populations.

Regarding this clone: The antigen it binds to is not known. No clone much larger than this one lies a single base away; base qualities are absent.

Genomic DNA was isolated from the sorted cells so that the TCRbeta CDR3 region could be sequenced. The immunoSEQ Assay was used for sequencing of TCRbeta CDR3 regions. Not all clones reach the TCRdb copy of this immuneACCESS table, which keeps in-frame sequences only. Checked studies attribute under half of the gap to unresolved V genes and leave the rest unexplained. This sample has 30,000 to 40,000 clones in its table, and around 84% of those were observed once. The ten largest clones take up roughly 1.9% of the sample. This clonotype was obtained from an adult with an advanced solid tumor such as melanoma, head and neck, liver or kidney cancer. The chain is assembled from TRBV19 and TRBJ2-7; 8 bases in the middle match TRBD1. Source: CD4+ or CD8+ T cells sorted from blood, taken in a trial of the OX40 agonist ivuxolimab. The CDR3 has the sequence CASSPGTGPYEQYF. Here is the DNA: TGTGCCAGTAGTCCTGGGACAGGTCCCTACGAGCAGTACTTC.